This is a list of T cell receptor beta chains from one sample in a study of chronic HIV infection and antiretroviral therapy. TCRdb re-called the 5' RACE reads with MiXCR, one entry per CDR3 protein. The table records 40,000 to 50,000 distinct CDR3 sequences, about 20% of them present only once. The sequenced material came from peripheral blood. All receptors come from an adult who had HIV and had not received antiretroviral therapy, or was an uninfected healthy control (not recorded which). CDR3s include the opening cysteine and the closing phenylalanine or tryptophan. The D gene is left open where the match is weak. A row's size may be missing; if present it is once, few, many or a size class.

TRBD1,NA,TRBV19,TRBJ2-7,CASSTSRTGSKYEQYF,TGTGCCAGTAGTACCTCCCGGACAGGGAGTAAGTACGAGCAGTACTTC
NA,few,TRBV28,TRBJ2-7,CASSGTPTFTSWRVYEQYF,TGTGCCAGCAGTGGTACGCCAACGTTTACGTCGTGGAGGGTCTACGAGCAGTACTTC
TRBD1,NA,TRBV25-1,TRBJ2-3,CASSEWTGNPDTQYF,TGTGCCAGCAGTGAATGGACAGGTAACCCAGATACGCAGTATTTT
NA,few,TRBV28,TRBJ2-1,CASSLSGQMYNEQFF,TGTGCCAGCAGTTTATCTGGACAAATGTACAATGAGCAGTTCTTC
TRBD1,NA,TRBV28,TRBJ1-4,CASSLGGRGREKLFF,TGTGCCAGCAGTTTGGGCGGCAGGGGGCGTGAAAAACTGTTTTTT
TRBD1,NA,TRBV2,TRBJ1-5,CAKGAPNQPQHF,TGTGCCAAGGGGGCGCCCAATCAGCCCCAGCATTTT
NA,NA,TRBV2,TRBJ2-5,CASSYEETQYF,TGTGCCAGCAGTTACGAGGAGACCCAGTACTTC
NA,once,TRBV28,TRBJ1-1,CASSLGERGAFF,TGTGCCAGCAGTTTAGGTGAGCGCGGAGCTTTCTTT
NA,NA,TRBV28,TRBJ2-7,CASSPRREQYF,TGTGCCAGCAGTCCCCGGAGAGAGCAGTACTTC
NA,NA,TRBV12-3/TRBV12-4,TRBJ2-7,CASSLGTESYEQYF,TGTGCCAGCAGTTTAGGAACAGAGAGCTACGAGCAGTACTTC
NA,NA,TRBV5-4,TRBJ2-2,CASSPGRLNTGELFF,TGTGCCAGCAGCCCCGGTCGCCTAAACACCGGGGAGCTGTTTTTT
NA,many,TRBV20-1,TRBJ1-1,CSAPQLRRGAFF,TGCAGTGCTCCACAACTCAGGCGAGGAGCTTTCTTT
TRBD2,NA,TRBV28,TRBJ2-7,CASSLSFTSGRREQYF,TGTGCCAGCAGTTTATCCTTCACTAGCGGGAGGCGCGAGCAGTACTTC
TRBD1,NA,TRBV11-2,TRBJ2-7,CASSIYRGLRYEQYF,TGTGCCAGCAGCATCTACAGGGGGCTTAGGTACGAGCAGTACTTC
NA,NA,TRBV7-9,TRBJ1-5,CASSRHPQPQHF,TGTGCCAGCAGCCGCCATCCTCAGCCCCAGCATTTT
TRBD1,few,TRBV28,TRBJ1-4,CASSNPTGGREKLFF,TGTGCCAGCAGTAACCCGACAGGGGGCCGTGAAAAACTGTTTTTT
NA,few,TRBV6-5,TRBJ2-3,CASSLDGTDTQYF,TGTGCCAGCAGTCTCGACGGCACAGATACGCAGTATTTT
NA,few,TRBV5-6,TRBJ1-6,CASSLGDVRNSPLHF,TGTGCCAGCAGCTTGGGAGACGTGAGGAATTCACCCCTCCACTTT
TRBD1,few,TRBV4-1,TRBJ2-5,CASSQFDREQETQYF,TGCGCCAGCAGCCAATTTGACAGGGAACAAGAGACCCAGTACTTC
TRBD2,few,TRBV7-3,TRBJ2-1,CASSLYDSGRGGKFF,TGTGCCAGCAGCTTATATGATAGCGGGAGGGGAGGAAAGTTCTTC
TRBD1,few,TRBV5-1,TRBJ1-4,CASSSTGGDEKLFF,TGCGCCAGCAGCAGCACAGGGGGGGATGAAAAACTGTTTTTT
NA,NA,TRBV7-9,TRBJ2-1,CASSYGTGYNEQFF,TGTGCCAGCAGCTACGGGACGGGATACAATGAGCAGTTCTTC
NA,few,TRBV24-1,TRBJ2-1,CATSEPGSSSYNEQFF,TGTGCCACCAGTGAGCCGGGATCTAGCTCCTACAATGAGCAGTTCTTC
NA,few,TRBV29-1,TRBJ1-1,CSVGDPPEAFF,TGCAGCGTTGGGGATCCCCCCGAAGCTTTCTTT
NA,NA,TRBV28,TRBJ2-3,CASTYGQGRTDTQYF,TGTGCCAGCACCTACGGGCAGGGGAGAACAGATACGCAGTATTTT
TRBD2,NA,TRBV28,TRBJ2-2,CASSPLAGVSGELFF,TGTGCCAGCAGTCCTCTAGCGGGAGTTTCCGGGGAGCTGTTTTTT
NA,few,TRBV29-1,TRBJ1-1,CRVGAEAFF,TGCAGGGTAGGTGCTGAAGCTTTCTTT
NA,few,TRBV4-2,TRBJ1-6,CASSQDRRPPLHF,TGTGCCAGCAGCCAAGATCGGCGGCCACCCCTCCACTTT
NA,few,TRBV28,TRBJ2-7,CATRVRGSPNYEQYF,TGTGCCACCCGTGTGAGGGGGTCCCCGAACTACGAGCAGTACTTC
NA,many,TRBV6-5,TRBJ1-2,CASSPYGVGYTF,TGTGCCAGCAGCCCCTATGGGGTTGGCTACACCTTC
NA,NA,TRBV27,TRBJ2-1,CATAEGGNEQFF,TGTGCCACCGCGGAGGGGGGCAATGAGCAGTTCTTC
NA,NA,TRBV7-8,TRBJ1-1,CASSIRRRTEAFF,TGTGCCAGCAGCATAAGAAGGAGGACTGAAGCTTTCTTT
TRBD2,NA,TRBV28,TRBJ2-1,CASSTPGTSGRLGKFF,TGTGCCAGCAGTACCCCCGGGACTAGCGGGAGGCTTGGGAAGTTCTTC
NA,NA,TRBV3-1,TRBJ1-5,CASSQDRSGYGPQHF,TGTGCCAGCAGCCAAGATCGGTCAGGGTACGGGCCCCAGCATTTT
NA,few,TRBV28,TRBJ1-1,CASLERNTEAFF,TGTGCCAGTCTAGAGAGGAACACTGAAGCTTTCTTT
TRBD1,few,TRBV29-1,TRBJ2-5,CSVEGQGQETQYF,TGCAGCGTCGAAGGACAGGGGCAAGAGACCCAGTACTTC
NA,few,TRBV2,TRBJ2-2,CATAPRRGGPTGELFF,TGTGCCACCGCCCCTAGGCGGGGTGGACCCACCGGGGAGCTGTTTTTT
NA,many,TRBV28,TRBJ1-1,CASSFQGSWVAEAFF,TGTGCCAGCAGTTTCCAGGGTAGTTGGGTCGCTGAAGCTTTCTTT
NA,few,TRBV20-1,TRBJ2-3,CSARARDTQYF,TGCAGTGCTAGAGCACGGGATACGCAGTATTTT
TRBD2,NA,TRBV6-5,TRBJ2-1,CASSYYTGTSGRLRNEQFF,TGTGCCAGCAGTTACTACACCGGGACTAGCGGGAGGTTGCGCAATGAGCAGTTCTTC
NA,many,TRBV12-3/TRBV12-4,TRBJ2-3,CASSFVRYTDTQYF,TGTGCCAGCAGTTTCGTACGGTACACAGATACGCAGTATTTT
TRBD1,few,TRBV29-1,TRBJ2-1,CSLRHRGRYNEQFF,TGCAGCTTACGACATAGGGGGCGCTACAATGAGCAGTTCTTC
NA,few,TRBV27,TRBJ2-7,CASSFTRAYEQYF,TGTGCCAGCAGTTTTACCAGGGCCTACGAGCAGTACTTC
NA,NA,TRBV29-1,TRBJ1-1,CSVEDRLNTEAFF,TGCAGCGTTGAAGACAGATTGAACACTGAAGCTTTCTTT
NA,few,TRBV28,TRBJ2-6,CASRQLRSTGANVLTF,TGTGCCAGCCGCCAACTTAGGAGTACCGGGGCCAACGTCCTGACTTTC